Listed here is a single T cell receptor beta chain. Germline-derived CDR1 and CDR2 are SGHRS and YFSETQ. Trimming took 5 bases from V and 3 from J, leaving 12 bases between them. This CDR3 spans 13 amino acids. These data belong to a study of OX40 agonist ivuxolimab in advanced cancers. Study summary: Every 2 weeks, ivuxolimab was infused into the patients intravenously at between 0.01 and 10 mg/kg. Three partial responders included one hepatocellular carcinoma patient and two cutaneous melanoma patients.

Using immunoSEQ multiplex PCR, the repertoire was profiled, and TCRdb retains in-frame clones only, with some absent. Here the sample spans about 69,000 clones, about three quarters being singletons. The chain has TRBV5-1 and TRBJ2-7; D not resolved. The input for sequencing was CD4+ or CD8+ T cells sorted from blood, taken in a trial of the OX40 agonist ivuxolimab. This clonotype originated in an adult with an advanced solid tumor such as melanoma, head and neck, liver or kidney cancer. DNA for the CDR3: TGCGCCAGCAGTGACCCGGGTTACTACGAGCAGTACTTC. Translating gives CASSDPGYYEQYF.